This TCR beta chain was recorded in a study of T cell responses to AZD1222 COVID-19 vaccine. About the research overall: Researchers grouped second doses given at about 4 or about 12 weeks into one pool. Study observations and caveats: A reported finding is that nearly half of spike-specific TCRs target unmutated variant regions. Repertoires were obtained only post-peak T cell response. Baseline seropositivity characterized only six AZD1222 recipients.

Germline-derived CDR1 and CDR2 are SGHNT and YYREEE (reference sequence). Trimming stripped 3 bases from V and 0 bases from J, with 7 bases between. This CDR3 spans 14 amino acids. This table comes from immunoSEQ multiplex PCR, and its TCRdb copy is limited to in-frame clones, with some not included. The sample holds about 150,000 clones, 80% to 95% seen once. Of note for this clone: Its matching antigen is unknown.

The sequence was obtained from an adult in good health. The sample in question was peripheral blood, obtained on day 0 of AZD1222 vaccination. This chain uses TRBV5-4 with TRBJ1-3; no clear D. CDR3: CASSSVNSGNTIYF. The CDR3 bases are TGTGCCAGCAGCTCGGTTAACTCTGGAAACACCATATATTTT.